One sample yielded the 16 T cell receptor beta chains listed below, sequenced in a study of T cell repertoires in cytomegalovirus infection. For these receptors, no antigen is known. TCRdb fed the reads into MiXCR, producing one record per CDR3 protein. The top ten hold roughly 18% of the sample, which has hundreds of thousands of distinct CDR3 sequences, approximately 33% seen once. The sample in question was cultured PBMCs, obtained from culture after CMV antigen stimulation. Receptor source: a human donor in good health (CMV status not recorded). Some clones in this sample may be carry-over from other donors' samples.

This clonotype has only a few counts. The V call is TRBV7-8, the J call TRBJ2-6; D is unresolved. V dropped 5 bases and J dropped 1 base, with 12 bases sitting between them. The CDR3 runs to 16 residues. Germline V gives CDR1 SGHVS, CDR2 FQNEAQ. The CDR3 DNA reads as TGTGCCAGCAGCCCCAGGCTAATTTCTGGGGCCAACGTCCTGACTTTC. Translating it yields CASSPRLISGANVLTF.

The chain links TRBV12-3 or TRBV12-4 to TRBJ1-1; D is ambiguous. This CDR3 spans 13 amino acids. Between the trimmed V and J ends, which lost 8 bases and 2 bases, there was a span of 12 bases. CDR3 loop: CASRTWENTEAFF. The CDR3 DNA sequence: TGTGCCAGCCGGACCTGGGAAAACACTGAAGCTTTCTTT.

For this clonotype: The germline gene is not matched at one end of the junction; a read error may be the cause. The chain is built from TRBV14 and TRBJ2-5; perhaps D is TRBD1 or TRBD2 (5 bases each). The CDR3 sequence is 15 residues long. The germline V gene encodes CDR1 SGHDN and CDR2 FVKESK. Here the CDR3 DNA reads TGTGCCGGCAGCTCCCTAGCTCCCGGGGCGGAGACCCAGTACTTC. Encoded protein: CAGSSLAPGAETQYF.

This clonotype was found many times. The chain employs TRBV7-2 and TRBJ2-5; D unclear. From germline, CDR1 is SGHTA and CDR2 FQGNSA. The V end was cut by 2 bases, the J end by 5 bases, with 9 bases between. The CDR3 runs 13 residues. The CDR3, as DNA: TGTGCCAGCAGCTTACGATTAACGGAGACCCAGTACTTC. Residues: CASSLRLTETQYF.

In its sample, this clonotype was seen a few times. The chain carries TRBV11-1 and TRBJ2-5; tentative D call: TRBD2 (6 bases). The CDR3 spans 16 residues. Germline V CDR1 and CDR2: SGHAT, FQDESV (reference sequence). The V gene lost 7 bases and the J gene lost 4 bases, with 22 bases spanning the gap. In DNA form, the CDR3 reads TGTGCCAGCACCTACGACCGGGCCGGAGGGAGAGAGACCCAGTACTTC. This codes for CASTYDRAGGRETQYF.

This clonotype was observed a few times. The chain uses TRBV7-9 and TRBJ2-7; TRBD2 agrees at 8 bases. The germline V gene has CDR1 SEHNR and CDR2 FQNEAQ (reference sequence). V shed 7 bases and J 0 bases; nucleotides not matched to a gene: 11. The CDR3 is 16 amino acids. CDR3 coding DNA: TGTGCCAGCACCCTAAGAGCGGGGGTGAGCTCCTACGAGCAGTACTTC. Protein product: CASTLRAGVSSYEQYF.

Written as DNA, the CDR3 is TGTGCCAGCAGCTTAACAGGTGCCCCCTACTATGGCTACACCTTC. Its translation: CASSLTGAPYYGYTF. The chain employs TRBV7-2 and TRBJ1-2, with a tentative D call TRBD1 (5 bases). Germline V CDR1 and CDR2: SGHTA, FQGNSA. CDR3 size: 15 residues. Trimming took off 2 bases at V and 3 bases at J, with 13 bases between the two ends.

This chain connects TRBV28 to TRBJ1-2; no clear D gene. Germline V gives CDR1 MDHEN, CDR2 SYDVKM. The CDR3 consists of 13 residues. V was shortened by 4 bases and J by 5 bases, with 11 bases between the two germline ends. The CDR3 sequence: CASSSPAMYGYTF. The CDR3 DNA sequence: TGTGCCAGCAGTTCCCCAGCGATGTATGGCTACACCTTC.

The sample holds many counts of this clonotype. The V gene is TRBV7-2, the J gene TRBJ1-1, with a weak D call TRBD1 (6 bases). V gave up 3 bases and J gave up 5 bases, with 16 bases separating them. Germline assignment: CDR1 SGHTA and CDR2 FQGNSA. The CDR3 is 15 residues long. The CDR3: CASSLNRDILTEAFF. CDR3 DNA: TGTGCCAGCAGCTTGAACCGGGACATTCTAACTGAAGCTTTCTTT.

The sample holds a few counts of this clonotype. The CDR3 spells CASSQAVVEKLFF. CDR3 bases: TGCGCCAGCAGCCAAGCAGTCGTTGAAAAACTGTTTTTT. The V call is TRBV4-1, the J call TRBJ1-4; D is uncertain. V lost 1 base and J lost 7, with 7 bases in between. CDR1 and CDR2 (germline): MGHRA, YSYEKL. The CDR3 covers 13 residues.

This clonotype was found a few times. The chain carries TRBV7-2 and TRBJ2-3; no firm D call. Germline V gene lookup returns CDR1 SGHTA and CDR2 FQGNSA. The V and J ends lost 7 bases and 4 bases respectively, with 15 bases between them. The CDR3 sequence is 14 residues long. CDR3 sequence: CASTQLGPADTQYF. CDR3 bases: TGTGCCAGCACCCAGCTAGGCCCTGCAGATACGCAGTATTTT.

V gene TRBV6-8 combines with J gene TRBJ2-2; a weak D match, TRBD2 (6 bases). The CDR3 has 15 residues. V was pared by 4 bases and J by 4 bases, with 13 bases between. Germline values: CDR1 MNHGY, CDR2 SAAAGT. DNA for the CDR3: TGTGCCAGCAGTTTCGCGGGGCCTCGCACCGGGGAGCTGTTTTTT. Its translation: CASSFAGPRTGELFF.

The chain carries TRBV6-6 and TRBJ2-7, with D perhaps TRBD1 (5 bases). Trimming pared 4 bases from V and 0 bases from J, leaving 13 bases between. The CDR3 length is 15 residues. The V gene's germline CDR1 is MNHNY and CDR2 SVGAGI (reference sequence). The DNA for the CDR3 is TGTGCCAGCAGTTCCAAGACAGCACTCTCCTACGAGCAGTACTTC. This translates into CASSSKTALSYEQYF.

This clonotype was counted at least ten times. The chain employs TRBV11-2 and TRBJ2-2, with 9 bases lining up with TRBD2. The V and J ends lost 1 base and 5 bases, in that order; junction bases with no gene match: 2. The germline gives CDR1 SGHAT, CDR2 FQNNGV. The CDR3 contains 15 residues. For the CDR3, the DNA is TGTGCCAGCAGCTTAGTTAGCGGGAGAACCGGGGAGCTGTTTTTT. Its protein product is CASSLVSGRTGELFF.

This rearrangement joins TRBV7-2 to TRBJ2-5; D uncertain. CDR1 and CDR2 from the germline V gene are SGHTA and FQGNSA. V lost 5 bases to trimming and J lost 2 bases, with 12 bases between them. The CDR3 totals 14 residues. CDR3 sequence: CASSIKFLQETQYF. CDR3 nucleotide sequence: TGTGCCAGCAGCATAAAATTCCTTCAAGAGACCCAGTACTTC. Variable domain in full (rest from reference TRBV7-2 and TRBJ2-5): GAGVSQSPSNKVTEKGKDVELRCDPISGHTALYWYRQSLGQGLEFLIYFQGNSAPDKSGLPSDRFSAERTGGSVSTLTIQRTQQEDSAVYLCASSIKFLQETQYFGPGTRLLVL.

This clonotype was detected only a few times. The chain is built from TRBV18 and TRBJ2-3; D is ambiguous. Germline V gene data show CDR1 as KGHSH and CDR2 as LQKENI. Trimming shortened V by 3 bases and J by 4 bases, and 8 bases separated the two germline ends. The CDR3 contains 13 residues. The CDR3 bases are TGTGCCAGCTCACCTTACTCCCCAGATACGCAGTATTTT. This encodes CASSPYSPDTQYF.